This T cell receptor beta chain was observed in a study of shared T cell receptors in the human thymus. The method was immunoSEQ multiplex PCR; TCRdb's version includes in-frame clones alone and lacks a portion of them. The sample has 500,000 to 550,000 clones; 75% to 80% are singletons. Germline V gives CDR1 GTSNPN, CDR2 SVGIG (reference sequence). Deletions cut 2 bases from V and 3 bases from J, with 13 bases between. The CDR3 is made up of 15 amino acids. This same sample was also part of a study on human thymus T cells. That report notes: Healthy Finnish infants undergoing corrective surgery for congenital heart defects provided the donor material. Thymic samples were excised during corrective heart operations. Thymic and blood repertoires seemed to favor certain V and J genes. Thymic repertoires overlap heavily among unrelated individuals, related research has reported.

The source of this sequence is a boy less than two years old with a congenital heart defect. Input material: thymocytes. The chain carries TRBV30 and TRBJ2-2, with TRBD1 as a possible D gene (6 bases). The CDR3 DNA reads TGTGCCTGGAGTCACAGGGATTTCTACACCGGGGAGCTGTTTTTT. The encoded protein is CAWSHRDFYTGELFF.